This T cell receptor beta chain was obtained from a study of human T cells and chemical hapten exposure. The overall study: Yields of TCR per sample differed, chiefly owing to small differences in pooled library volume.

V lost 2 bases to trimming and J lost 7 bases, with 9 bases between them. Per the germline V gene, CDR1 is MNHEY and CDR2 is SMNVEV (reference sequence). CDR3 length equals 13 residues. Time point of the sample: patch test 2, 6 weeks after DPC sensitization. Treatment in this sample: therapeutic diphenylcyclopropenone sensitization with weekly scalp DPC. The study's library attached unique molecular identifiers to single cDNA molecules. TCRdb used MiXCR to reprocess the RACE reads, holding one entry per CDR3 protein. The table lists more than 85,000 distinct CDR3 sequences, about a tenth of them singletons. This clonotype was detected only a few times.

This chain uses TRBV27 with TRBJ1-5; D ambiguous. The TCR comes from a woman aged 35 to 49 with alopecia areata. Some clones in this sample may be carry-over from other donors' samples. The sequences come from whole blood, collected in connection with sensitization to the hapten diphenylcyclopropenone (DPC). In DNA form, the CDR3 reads TGTGCCAGCAGTTTAACTGCGGTCCAGCCCCAGCATTTT. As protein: CASSLTAVQPQHF.